This TCR beta chain appears in the sequencing data of a study of early T cells in non-severe SARS-CoV-2 infection. The sample holds many counts of this clonotype. Individual cDNA molecules received unique molecular identifiers. TCRdb re-analysed the 5' RACE reads in MiXCR, keeping a single row per CDR3 protein. The table lists tens of thousands of distinct CDR3 sequences, approximately 6.4% of them singletons. The TCR originated in an adult who was a healthcare worker with PCR-confirmed SARS-CoV-2 infection or an uninfected control (not recorded which). Specimen: whole blood, collected at baseline.

CDR3 sequence: CAISVRRGETYEQYF. CDR3 nucleotides: TGTGCCATCAGTGTGAGGCGGGGGGAAACCTACGAGCAGTACTTC. The V and J genes are TRBV10-3 and TRBJ2-7, with TRBD2 matching 8 bases. CDR3 length: 15 residues. Germline V lookup: CDR1 ENHRY, CDR2 SYGVKD. J was trimmed by 2 bases and V by 4 bases; bases with no gene match: 7.